This T cell receptor beta chain derives from a study of T cell changes during pregnancy in multiple sclerosis. Trimming took 0 bases from V and 3 from J, leaving 12 bases between them. The germline CDR1 and CDR2 sequences are MNHNS and SASEGT. CDR3 size: 15 residues. Clones were sequenced by immunoSEQ multiplex PCR, and TCRdb holds only the in-frame ones, with some missing. In the table there are approximately 30,000 clones, over 75% of which are singletons. The sequenced sample was CD8+ T cells from peripheral blood mononuclear cells, obtained in the first trimester of pregnancy. V gene TRBV6-1 combines with J gene TRBJ2-7, with D possibly TRBD1 on 5 matching bases. The receptor comes from a female donor with multiple sclerosis, enrolled in a pregnancy study. CDR3 amino acids: CASSEAPGLSYEQYF. CDR3 DNA: TGTGCCAGCAGTGAAGCCCCAGGGTTAAGCTACGAGCAGTACTTC.